The rows below give T cell receptor beta chains drawn from one sample of a study of T cell responses to AZD1222 COVID-19 vaccine. Using immunoSEQ multiplex PCR, the repertoire was profiled, and TCRdb retains in-frame clones only, with some absent. Of around 72,000 clones in the sample, around 86% were seen once. Specimen: peripheral blood, collected on day 0 of AZD1222 vaccination. The origin of the receptors is an adult in good health. The CDR3 runs from the conserved cysteine through the conserved F or W. Size is stated for part of the rows, as once, few or many counts, or as a class when the clone is expanded.

clone_size j_call v_call cdr3_length cdr3_aa
. TRBJ1-1 TRBV19 13 CASSPTGGTEAFF
. TRBJ2-5 TRBV27 18 CASSLTPPRWGAQETQYF
. TRBJ1-4 TRBV11-2 19 CASSLIPRGRPATNEKLFF
. TRBJ1-1 TRBV30 11 CACRQNTEAFF
. TRBJ1-2 TRBV2 11 CASRFTHGYTF
. TRBJ1-1 TRBV19 14 CASRGQIMNTEAFF
. TRBJ1-1 TRBV11-3 12 CASSLSGGLAFF
. TRBJ1-2 TRBV2 14 CASSRLQGNYGYTF
few TRBJ1-2 TRBV3-1/TRBV3-2 16 CASSQDRRDRPYGYTF
. TRBJ2-7 TRBV5-4 17 CASSWGPGGGASYEQYF
. TRBJ2-2 TRBV12-3/TRBV12-4 12 CASSFGTGELFF
once TRBJ1-6 TRBV2 14 CASQPDRYNSPLHF